This T cell receptor beta chain is from a study of neurological immune-mediated disorders (dated by TCRdb to between 2018 and 2020). Looking at the study overall: Of the 35 or so multiple sclerosis patients, roughly 30 had relapsing-remitting MS and 3 had secondary progressive MS. Peripheral blood TCR-beta repertoires from HTLV-I-associated myelopathy (HAM/TSP) patients, multiple sclerosis patients and healthy controls were compared by UMI-based sequencing. The approximately 110 TCR-beta libraries included longitudinal samples, technical triplicates and paired sorted CD4+ and CD8+ T-cell subsets alongside PBMC samples. The cohort comprised about 70 subjects: about 15 HAM/TSP patients, approximately 34 multiple sclerosis patients and about 20 healthy controls. What the work shows at the level of the full study, not this receptor alone: TCR clonal expansion was greatest in HAM/TSP patients and smallest in MS patients, who ranked below even healthy controls. Repertoires from 18 of 34 MS patients were grouped by phylogenetic analysis into a cluster of related CDR3 sequences, suggesting a possible repertoire-level signature. No identical CDR3 amino acid sequences were found to be shared among expanded clones across subjects, suggesting that TCR-beta repertoires were private in all groups. No association of the MS cluster with clinical or MRI features was observed, and the need for larger cohorts was stated by the authors.

This clonotype was recorded many times. Its antigen is not yet known. A junction end diverges from the germline sequence, so it may reflect a read error. To synthesize cDNA, template-switch 5'RACE was performed with a primer carrying a 10-nucleotide random unique molecular identifier so that each TCR transcript was tagged. Each sequencing run produced over 170 million TCR-beta sequences covering 15-18 subjects. The RNeasy kit was used for extraction of total RNA. TCR-beta VDJ regions were amplified with primers for the TCR constant region and the 5'RACE anchor, using the KAPA Real-time Library Amplification kit. Sample indexes and Illumina adaptors were added in a first PCR, and a second PCR then increased library yield. The roughly 650 bp TCR product was size-selected on a 2% E-gel SizeSelection system after Ampure bead purification. Before pooling, library quality was checked on a Bioanalyzer, concentration was measured with Qubit, and libraries were quantified with the Kapa Library Quantification kit. An Illumina HiSeq 2500 was used to sequence the libraries paired-end at 2 x 150 bp. To increase sequence diversity, about 25-31% phiX was spiked into each library pool. The authors processed their data as follows. Quality-filtered reads were processed with the UMI-based MiGEC pipeline, which removed over 80% of raw TCR sequences during error correction. VDJ genes were aligned to IMGT germline references, and each clonotype was defined by a unique CDR3 amino acid sequence together with V-J genes. Clonal expansion, Shannon diversity, and CDR3 relatedness (CalcPairwiseDistances, ClusterSamples) were evaluated with VDJtools, and phylogenetic trees were built with CLCbio workbench. Using coefficient-of-variation modelling across technical triplicates, the study counted a clone as expanded if it had at least 8 unique UMIs. Using fastp trimming at Q25 and MiXCR clonotype assembly, TCRdb reanalyzed the public sequencing data and kept in-frame beta chains. Rows with a matching CDR3 protein are joined into one entry that keeps the most common DNA and genes. V and J calls and clone size were set by TCRdb, not the authors. In this sample the table shows about 40,000 distinct CDR3 sequences, 2.5% of which occur a single time. In total, the top ten clones hold nearly 2.5% of the sample.

For the unsorted PBMC libraries, 2 million PBMCs were stored in RNAlater at -80 degrees C until RNA extraction and were used to generate the libraries. The multiple sclerosis patients were enrolled in a US clinical protocol that evaluated disease progression with magnetic resonance imaging. PBMCs were separated from peripheral blood using Ficoll-Hypaque density gradient centrifugation and then cryopreserved in liquid nitrogen. CDR1 SGHDT and CDR2 YYEEEE were looked up in the germline V gene. The CDR3 spans 14 residues, from the cysteine through the phenylalanine. The retained sequence is limited to the CDR3, 42 bases, with the frame set at the first base.

The material sequenced was PBMCs. The sequence came from a middle-aged man with multiple sclerosis. The chain links TRBV5-6 with TRBJ1-5, with TRBD1 as a weak D call on 5 bases. The sequence in DNA is TGTGCCAGCAGCTTTCAGGGAATGGATCAGCCCCAGAATTTT. Translated, this gives CASSFQGMDQPQNF.